A single sample gave rise to the 22 T cell receptor beta chains below, sequenced in a study of cytomegalovirus exposure and HLA in healthy donors. This PCR relied on a set of 60 Vbeta primers and 13 Jbeta primers. Libraries were prepared by immunoSEQ multiplex PCR; TCRdb keeps only in-frame clonotypes and omits some of them. Of fewer than 150,000 clones listed, roughly four fifths were seen once; the top ten hold around 4.5%. Sequencing input: PBMCs. Every receptor here comes from a middle-aged man in good health and CMV-seropositive.

V and J are TRBV5-1 and TRBJ1-2; 10 nucleotides line up with TRBD1. The junction had 18 bases not matched to a gene; V was cut back by 8 bases and J by 8 bases. The length of the CDR3 is 16 residues. The germline V gene encodes CDR1 SGHRS and CDR2 YFSETQ. DNA for the CDR3: TGCGCCAGTGGACTCCGAGGGACAGGGGTCTATGGCGGCTACACCTTC. Encoded protein: CASGLRGTGVYGGYTF. The whole variable domain, filled in from reference TRBV5-1 and TRBJ1-2, reads KAGVTQTPRYLIKTRGQQVTLSCSPISGHRSVSWYQQTPGQGLQFLFEYFSETQRNKGNFPGRFSGRQFSNSRSEMNVSTLELGDSALYLCASGLRGTGVYGGYTFGSGTRLTVV.

The CDR3: CASSWGTSGQETQYF. The CDR3 region has the DNA TGTGCCAGCAGTTGGGGGACTAGCGGACAAGAGACCCAGTACTTC. The V call is TRBV6-6, the J call TRBJ2-5; 11 bases line up with TRBD2. Germline CDR1 reads MNHNY; CDR2 reads SVGAGI (reference sequence). V shed 4 bases and J 2 bases; nucleotides not matched to a gene: 3. CDR3 length: 15 residues.

V gene TRBV4-1 combines with J gene TRBJ1-2; 8 positions agree with TRBD1. The CDR3 has 13 amino acids. Per germline, CDR1 MGHRA and CDR2 YSYEKL. The V gene end was trimmed by 4 bases and the J gene end by 4 bases; junction bases not matched to a gene: 2. This chain's CDR3 is CASSPDRVYGYTF. CDR3 in DNA: TGCGCCAGCAGCCCGGACAGGGTCTATGGCTACACCTTC.

The V call is TRBV30, the J call TRBJ1-2, with 12 bases aligning to TRBD1. V gave up 1 base and J gave up 12 bases; unmatched junction bases: 6. CDR1 and CDR2 from the germline V gene are GTSNPN and SVGIG (reference sequence). The CDR3 runs to 13 residues. The CDR3, as DNA: TGTGCCTGGAGTGACTTAGGGACAGGGGGCGACACCTTC. Protein product: CAWSDLGTGGDTF.

The V call is TRBV7-2, the J call TRBJ1-2; no reliable D call. The CDR3 has 14 residues. CDR1 and CDR2 from the germline V gene are SGHTA and FQGNSA. The ends were cut back, 1 base at V and 8 bases at J, with 14 bases in the middle. Here the CDR3 reads CASSLEGASYGYTF. CDR3 bases: TGTGCCAGCAGCTTAGAGGGAGCGTCCTACGGCTACACCTTC. Supplemented by reference TRBV7-2 and TRBJ1-2, the full variable domain reads GAGVSQSPSNKVTEKGKDVELRCDPISGHTALYWYRQSLGQGLEFLIYFQGNSAPDKSGLPSDRFSAERTGGSVSTLTIQRTQQEDSAVYLCASSLEGASYGYTFGSGTRLTVV.

V and J are TRBV9 and TRBJ2-1, with TRBD1 identical over 8 bases. This CDR3 spans 14 amino acids. Unmatched junction bases numbered 6, after V lost 2 bases and J lost 8 bases. Germline-derived CDR1 and CDR2 are SGDLS and YYNGEE. This CDR3 is CASSVRTGNDEQFF. For the CDR3, the DNA is TGTGCCAGCAGCGTGAGGACAGGGAACGATGAGCAGTTCTTC. The full variable domain, completed using reference TRBV9 and TRBJ2-1, is DSGVTQTPKHLITATGQRVTLRCSPRSGDLSVYWYQQSLDQGLQFLIQYYNGEERAKGNILERFSAQQFPDLHSELNLSSLELGDSALYFCASSVRTGNDEQFFGPGTRLTVL.

The V call is TRBV2, the J call TRBJ2-1; D possibly corresponds to TRBD1 (6 bases). The germline V gene has CDR1 SNHLY and CDR2 FYNNEI. V dropped 2 bases and J dropped 5 bases, with 13 bases sitting between them. The CDR3 contains 15 residues. The CDR3 sequence is CASSESLAGDNEQFF. CDR3 in DNA: TGTGCCAGCAGTGAAAGCTTGGCAGGGGACAATGAGCAGTTCTTC. Complete variable domain (other parts from reference TRBV2 and TRBJ2-1): EPEVTQTPSHQVTQMGQEVILRCVPISNHLYFYWYRQILGQKVEFLVSFYNNEISEKSEIFDDQFSVERPDGSNFTLKIRSTKLEDSAMYFCASSESLAGDNEQFFGPGTRLTVL.

The chain links TRBV2 to TRBJ2-7; 12 nucleotides align to TRBD2. The germline V gene encodes CDR1 SNHLY and CDR2 FYNNEI. This CDR3 has 14 amino acids. With V trimmed by 9 bases and J by 3 bases, 6 bases remained unmatched. This chain's CDR3 is CASVGTSGLYEQYF. The CDR3 DNA is TGTGCCAGTGTCGGGACTAGCGGGCTCTACGAGCAGTACTTC.

The V gene is TRBV19, the J gene TRBJ2-5; D is undetermined. V shed 1 base and J shed 4 bases, with 10 bases lying between them. The V gene's germline CDR1 is LNHDA and CDR2 SQIVND (reference sequence). The CDR3 spans 14 residues. The CDR3 reads CASSIATTPETQYF. CDR3 in DNA: TGTGCCAGTAGTATAGCCACTACACCAGAGACCCAGTACTTC.

The V gene is TRBV5-1, the J gene TRBJ2-2; possibly TRBD2 for D (5 bases). From germline, CDR1 is SGHRS and CDR2 YFSETQ. Deletions cut 0 bases from V and 5 bases from J, with 8 bases between. The CDR3 runs 14 residues. The DNA of the CDR3 is TGCGCCAGCAGCTTGGCGGAGGTTACCGGGGAGCTGTTTTTT. Its translation: CASSLAEVTGELFF.

V gene TRBV18 combines with J gene TRBJ2-7; D possibly corresponds to TRBD1 (5 bases). The germline V and J ends were trimmed by 0 bases and 3 bases, with 15 bases remaining between them. Per germline, CDR1 KGHSH and CDR2 LQKENI. The CDR3 has 16 amino acids. In DNA, the CDR3 is TGTGCCAGCTCACCACCGAGTTCCAGGGCCGTCTACGAGCAGTACTTC. It is translated as CASSPPSSRAVYEQYF. The entire variable domain, with the rest obtained from reference TRBV18 and TRBJ2-7, is as follows: NAGVMQNPRHLVRRRGQEARLRCSPMKGHSHVYWYRQLPEEGLKFMVYLQKENIIDESGMPKERFSAEFPKEGPSILRIQQVVRGDSAAYFCASSPPSSRAVYEQYFGPGTRLTVT.

The J gene is TRBJ1-5, the V gene TRBV19; D unclear. This CDR3 spans 15 amino acids. Germline V lookup: CDR1 LNHDA, CDR2 SQIVND (reference sequence). Trimming left V 0 bases short and J 0 bases short, with 6 bases between. CDR3 sequence (DNA): TGTGCCAGTAGTATAGACAGGTATAGCAATCAGCCCCAGCATTTT. Protein sequence: CASSIDRYSNQPQHF.

For this clone: At one end, the junction sequence differs from germline, possibly due to a read error. The chain joins TRBV9 to TRBJ1-2; D might be TRBD1 (5 bases). This CDR3 is 14 amino acids long. Per the germline V gene, CDR1 is SGDLS and CDR2 is YYNGEE. CDR3 protein: CAGSVEAGNYGYTF. The CDR3 nucleotides are TGTGCCGGCAGCGTAGAGGCAGGGAACTATGGCTACACCTTC.

J is TRBJ2-7 and V is TRBV7-2; TRBD1 aligns across 11 bases. CDR3 size: 15 residues. The V segment lost 3 bases and the J segment 7 bases; nucleotides outside the gene matches: 8. Germline-derived CDR1 and CDR2 are SGHTA and FQGNSA. Here the CDR3 DNA reads TGTGCCAGCAGCTTGTCCGGGACAGGGGGGAGGGAGCAGTACTTC. Translated: CASSLSGTGGREQYF.

V usage is TRBV11-2 and J usage is TRBJ1-5; D remains unclear. Germline V gives CDR1 SGHAT, CDR2 FQNNGV. The germline V and J ends were trimmed by 3 bases and 3 bases, with 6 bases remaining between them. This CDR3 spans 13 amino acids. CDR3: CASSFSYNQPQHF. The CDR3 DNA reads TGTGCCAGCAGCTTCAGTTACAATCAGCCCCAGCATTTT. Complete variable domain (other parts from reference TRBV11-2 and TRBJ1-5): EAGVAQSPRYKIIEKRQSVAFWCNPISGHATLYWYQQILGQGPKLLIQFQNNGVVDDSQLPKDRFSAERLKGVDSTLKIQPAKLEDSAVYLCASSFSYNQPQHFGDGTRLSIL.

V usage is TRBV7-2 and J usage is TRBJ2-7; 12 bases agree with TRBD2. The junction had 8 bases not matched to a gene; V was cut back by 5 bases and J by 6 bases. CDR3 length: 15 residues. The germline gives CDR1 SGHTA, CDR2 FQGNSA. The CDR3 spells CASSELRLAGAEQYF. CDR3 DNA sequence: TGTGCCAGCAGCGAACTGAGACTAGCGGGAGCCGAGCAGTACTTC.

The V gene is TRBV14, the J gene TRBJ2-7; D may be TRBD2 (5 bases). The CDR3 is 14 amino acids. Germline values: CDR1 SGHDN, CDR2 FVKESK. V was cut by 1 base and J by 5 bases, with 12 bases left in between. In DNA form, the CDR3 reads TGTGCCAGCAGCCAAGGTAGGACTTTTGACGAGCAGTACTTC. Its protein product is CASSQGRTFDEQYF.

This chain uses TRBV7-9 with TRBJ2-3, with 10 bases that match TRBD2. V lost 2 bases, J lost 4 bases, and 9 bases stayed unmatched. The CDR3 contains 17 residues. Germline assignment: CDR1 SEHNR and CDR2 FQNEAQ (reference sequence). CDR3 sequence reads: CASSLPLLAGDSDTQYF. The DNA for the CDR3 is TGTGCCAGCAGCTTACCCCTCCTAGCGGGAGACTCAGATACGCAGTATTTT.

The rearrangement links TRBV5-6 to TRBJ2-6; D is uncertain. Germline CDR1 and CDR2: SGHDT and YYEEEE. The CDR3 contains 15 residues. The V and J ends lost 0 bases and 2 bases respectively, with 6 bases between them. The CDR3 is CASSLGATGANVLTF. CDR3 sequence (DNA): TGTGCCAGCAGCTTGGGTGCTACTGGGGCCAACGTCCTGACTTTC.

This chain links TRBV9 with TRBJ2-3; tentative D call: TRBD1 (6 bases). The CDR3 is made up of 18 amino acids. Germline V lookup: CDR1 SGDLS, CDR2 YYNGEE. V lost 4 bases and J lost 5, with 26 bases in between. CDR3 coding DNA: TGTGCCAGCAGCCAGAGTCCGAACCGGGACATTTGGGAAGATACGCAGTATTTT. Its translation is CASSQSPNRDIWEDTQYF.

The V call is TRBV30, the J call TRBJ1-3, with D unclear. Germline CDR1 reads GTSNPN; CDR2 reads SVGIG (reference sequence). The V gene lost 3 bases and the J gene lost 10 bases, with 16 bases spanning the gap. This CDR3 has 13 amino acids. The CDR3 sequence: CAWSAAGRGTIYF. The CDR3 DNA reads TGTGCCTGGAGCGCGGCTGGGCGAGGGACCATATATTTT.

The genes are TRBV19 and TRBJ1-5, with TRBD1 matching 8 bases. CDR1 is LNHDA and CDR2 is SQIVND in the germline V gene (reference sequence). The CDR3 sequence is 15 residues long. The J segment lost 3 bases and the V segment lost 7 bases, leaving 8 bases of the junction unmatched. Here the CDR3 reads CASNRPTGDNQPQHF. Here the CDR3 DNA reads TGTGCCAGTAATCGGCCGACAGGGGACAATCAGCCCCAGCATTTT.